Given below is one T cell receptor (beta chain) in context. The antigen is not known. Time point: patch test 1, 2 weeks after DPC sensitization. Treatment noted: therapeutic diphenylcyclopropenone sensitization with weekly scalp DPC. Samples of blood were obtained prior to the application of each patch test. The CDR3 length is 13 residues. Germline CDR1 and CDR2: MGHRA and YSYEKL. J was trimmed by 10 bases and V by 1 base; bases with no gene match: 7. The sample originates from a study of human T cells and chemical hapten exposure. Study details: 2% DPC applied to a roughly 2 cm by roughly 2 cm arm area sensitized donors.

Study results and caveats: Patch test scores rose with PT1 expanded TCR counts, a positive correlation.

As the library was built, unique molecular identifiers were attached to individual cDNA molecules. Each CDR3 protein gets one entry after TCRdb re-called the RACE reads with MiXCR. The table has 150,000 to 200,000 distinct CDR3 sequences, about 14% seen once. The starting material was whole blood, obtained in connection with sensitization to the hapten diphenylcyclopropenone (DPC). The TCR originated in a woman aged 25 to 39 with alopecia areata. Some clones in this sample may be carry-over from other donors' samples. This rearrangement joins TRBV4-1 to TRBJ2-7; 7 nucleotides line up with TRBD1. The CDR3 sequence is CASSQGDRAQQYF. The CDR3 bases are TGCGCCAGCAGCCAAGGAGACAGGGCCCAACAGTACTTC.